This is a list of T cell receptor beta chains from one sample in a study of T cell responses to AZD1222 COVID-19 vaccine. TCRdb keeps only in-frame clones here, not all; method: immunoSEQ multiplex PCR. The sample lists 96,000 or so clones, roughly nine tenths occurring once. The specimen comprised peripheral blood, sampled on day 0 of AZD1222 vaccination. The receptors were sampled from an adult in good health. The CDR3 runs from the conserved cysteine through the conserved F or W. A D gene is named only where the DNA matches it firmly. Clone size is stated in some rows and not others, as once, few, many or a class when expanded.

clone size: -; V gene: TRBV2; D gene: TRBD1; J gene: TRBJ2-3; CDR3 protein: CASSEVRGRLDDTQYF; CDR3 DNA: TGTGCCAGCAGTGAAGTAAGGGGGCGCCTAGATGATACGCAGTATTTT
clone size: -; V gene: TRBV20-1; D gene: -; J gene: TRBJ1-5; CDR3 protein: CSASPGINQPQHF; CDR3 DNA: TGCAGTGCTAGTCCGGGGATCAATCAGCCCCAGCATTTT
clone size: -; V gene: TRBV2; D gene: TRBD2; J gene: TRBJ2-2; CDR3 protein: CASGITGGTGELFF; CDR3 DNA: TGTGCCAGCGGGATCACGGGGGGAACCGGGGAGCTGTTTTTT
clone size: -; V gene: TRBV2; D gene: TRBD1; J gene: TRBJ1-5; CDR3 protein: CASSGQGTNQPQHF; CDR3 DNA: TGTGCCAGCAGCGGACAGGGAACAAATCAGCCCCAGCATTTT
clone size: -; V gene: TRBV30; D gene: -; J gene: TRBJ1-6; CDR3 protein: CAWSEVRYYNSPLHF; CDR3 DNA: TGTGCCTGGAGTGAGGTACGCTACTATAATTCACCCCTCCACTTT
clone size: -; V gene: TRBV5-1; D gene: -; J gene: TRBJ2-2; CDR3 protein: CASSRFGAGELFF; CDR3 DNA: TGCGCCAGCAGCCGCTTTGGGGCCGGGGAGCTGTTTTTT
clone size: -; V gene: TRBV6-5; D gene: TRBD1; J gene: TRBJ1-4; CDR3 protein: CASSTGGPINEKLFF; CDR3 DNA: TGTGCCAGCAGTACAGGGGGCCCTATAAATGAAAAACTGTTTTTT
clone size: -; V gene: TRBV7-8; D gene: -; J gene: TRBJ2-7; CDR3 protein: CASSLARSYEQYF; CDR3 DNA: TGTGCCAGCAGCTTAGCGAGGAGTTACGAGCAGTACTTC
clone size: -; V gene: TRBV7-3; D gene: -; J gene: TRBJ2-6; CDR3 protein: CASSFTAGSGANVLTF; CDR3 DNA: TGTGCCAGCAGCTTTACAGCAGGGTCTGGGGCCAACGTCCTGACTTTC
clone size: -; V gene: TRBV11-2; D gene: -; J gene: TRBJ2-5; CDR3 protein: CASSLLSRPSWDSRETQYF; CDR3 DNA: TGTGCCAGCAGCTTACTATCACGGCCTTCGTGGGACTCAAGGGAGACCCAGTACTTC
clone size: -; V gene: TRBV5-1; D gene: -; J gene: TRBJ1-2; CDR3 protein: CASSLAGYYGYTF; CDR3 DNA: TGCGCCAGCAGCTTGGCTGGCTACTATGGCTACACCTTC
clone size: -; V gene: TRBV29-1; D gene: TRBD1; J gene: TRBJ2-7; CDR3 protein: CSVASGTAPYEQYF; CDR3 DNA: TGCAGCGTCGCATCCGGGACAGCTCCCTACGAGCAGTACTTC
clone size: once; V gene: TRBV7-2; D gene: -; J gene: TRBJ1-4; CDR3 protein: CASSFATNEKLFF; CDR3 DNA: TGTGCCAGCAGCTTTGCAACTAATGAAAAACTGTTTTTT
clone size: -; V gene: TRBV19; D gene: -; J gene: TRBJ1-2; CDR3 protein: CASSIGFGYTF; CDR3 DNA: TGTGCCAGTAGTATAGGTTTCGGCTACACCTTC
clone size: -; V gene: TRBV5-1; D gene: -; J gene: TRBJ1-2; CDR3 protein: CASNDTQGTYGYTF; CDR3 DNA: TGCGCCAGCAACGACACGCAGGGCACCTATGGCTACACCTTC
clone size: -; V gene: TRBV7-2; D gene: TRBD1; J gene: TRBJ1-2; CDR3 protein: CASSLRQTGGGYTF; CDR3 DNA: TGTGCCAGCAGCTTAAGGCAGACAGGGGGTGGCTACACCTTC
clone size: -; V gene: TRBV10-2; D gene: TRBD1; J gene: TRBJ1-1; CDR3 protein: CASSWTGKAGPVLLNTEAFF; CDR3 DNA: TGCGCCAGCAGTTGGACAGGGAAAGCGGGCCCCGTACTACTGAACACTGAAGCTTTCTTT
clone size: -; V gene: TRBV19; D gene: -; J gene: TRBJ1-1; CDR3 protein: CASSTFGGVNTEAFF; CDR3 DNA: TGTGCCAGTAGTACCTTCGGGGGGGTGAACACTGAAGCTTTCTTT
clone size: -; V gene: TRBV28; D gene: -; J gene: TRBJ1-2; CDR3 protein: CASSQDSGGYTF; CDR3 DNA: TGTGCCAGCAGTCAAGACAGTGGGGGCTACACCTTC
clone size: -; V gene: TRBV3-1/TRBV3-2; D gene: -; J gene: TRBJ1-2; CDR3 protein: CASSRQTGASYGYTF; CDR3 DNA: TGTGCCAGCAGCAGGCAAACCGGGGCTTCTTATGGCTACACCTTC
clone size: -; V gene: TRBV28; D gene: TRBD1; J gene: TRBJ1-5; CDR3 protein: CASSSGTAFYSNQPQHF; CDR3 DNA: TGTGCCAGCAGTTCAGGGACAGCGTTCTATAGCAATCAGCCCCAGCATTTT
clone size: -; V gene: TRBV7-3; D gene: TRBD2; J gene: TRBJ2-1; CDR3 protein: CASSPNGAGLGWQFF; CDR3 DNA: TGTGCCAGCAGCCCCAATGGGGCGGGACTAGGTTGGCAGTTCTTC
clone size: -; V gene: TRBV12-3/TRBV12-4; D gene: -; J gene: TRBJ1-2; CDR3 protein: CASSLALGGGYTF; CDR3 DNA: TGTGCCAGCAGTTTAGCGCTAGGGGGTGGCTACACCTTC
clone size: -; V gene: TRBV28; D gene: TRBD1; J gene: TRBJ1-1; CDR3 protein: CASRQGGSNTEAFF; CDR3 DNA: TGTGCCAGCAGGCAAGGGGGCTCGAACACTGAAGCTTTCTTT
clone size: -; V gene: TRBV6-5; D gene: TRBD1; J gene: TRBJ2-2; CDR3 protein: CASRPDRESGELFF; CDR3 DNA: TGTGCCAGCAGACCGGACAGGGAAAGCGGGGAGCTGTTTTTT
clone size: -; V gene: TRBV9; D gene: TRBD2; J gene: TRBJ2-3; CDR3 protein: CASSVRGLAGEATQYF; CDR3 DNA: TGTGCCAGCAGTGTGAGGGGACTAGCGGGGGAAGCTACGCAGTATTTT
clone size: -; V gene: TRBV2; D gene: TRBD1; J gene: TRBJ1-5; CDR3 protein: CASSEEEGQPYSNQPQHF; CDR3 DNA: TGTGCCAGCAGTGAAGAAGAGGGACAGCCGTATAGCAATCAGCCCCAGCATTTT
clone size: once; V gene: TRBV24-1; D gene: -; J gene: TRBJ1-3; CDR3 protein: CATGAGNTIYF; CDR3 DNA: TGTGCCACAGGGGCTGGAAACACCATATATTTT
clone size: -; V gene: TRBV3-1/TRBV3-2; D gene: TRBD1; J gene: TRBJ1-2; CDR3 protein: CASRPGQGGYGYTF; CDR3 DNA: TGTGCCAGCAGACCTGGACAGGGAGGCTATGGCTACACCTTC
clone size: -; V gene: TRBV5-1; D gene: -; J gene: TRBJ1-6; CDR3 protein: CASSSDTDSPLHF; CDR3 DNA: TGCGCCAGCAGCTCAGATACGGATTCACCCCTCCACTTT
clone size: -; V gene: TRBV30; D gene: -; J gene: TRBJ1-1; CDR3 protein: CAWTRDMNTEAFF; CDR3 DNA: TGTGCCTGGACTAGGGATATGAACACTGAAGCTTTCTTT
clone size: -; V gene: TRBV9; D gene: -; J gene: TRBJ1-3; CDR3 protein: CASSATGQTSGNTIYF; CDR3 DNA: TGTGCCAGCAGCGCAACAGGACAGACCTCTGGAAACACCATATATTTT
clone size: -; V gene: TRBV5-1; D gene: -; J gene: TRBJ1-6; CDR3 protein: CASSGGILGNSPLHF; CDR3 DNA: TGCGCCAGCAGCGGGGGCATATTGGGGAATTCACCCCTCCACTTT
clone size: -; V gene: TRBV4-2; D gene: -; J gene: TRBJ2-7; CDR3 protein: CASSQGDSAYEQYF; CDR3 DNA: TGTGCCAGCAGCCAAGGGGACTCTGCCTACGAGCAGTACTTC
clone size: -; V gene: TRBV7-6; D gene: TRBD1; J gene: TRBJ1-4; CDR3 protein: CASSLDVQGEEEKLFF; CDR3 DNA: TGTGCCAGCAGCTTAGATGTACAGGGGGAGGAAGAAAAACTGTTTTTT
clone size: -; V gene: TRBV2; D gene: -; J gene: TRBJ1-1; CDR3 protein: CASTFETGNTEAFF; CDR3 DNA: TGTGCCAGCACCTTCGAGACAGGGAACACTGAAGCTTTCTTT
clone size: -; V gene: TRBV6-6; D gene: TRBD1; J gene: TRBJ1-5; CDR3 protein: CASSYSWTGDQPQHF; CDR3 DNA: TGTGCCAGCAGTTACTCTTGGACAGGGGATCAGCCCCAGCATTTT
clone size: -; V gene: TRBV6-6; D gene: TRBD2; J gene: TRBJ2-5; CDR3 protein: CASRGTSGGKETQYF; CDR3 DNA: TGTGCCAGCAGGGGGACTAGCGGGGGAAAAGAGACCCAGTACTTC
clone size: -; V gene: TRBV7-2; D gene: -; J gene: TRBJ2-1; CDR3 protein: CASSLPRGFYNEQFF; CDR3 DNA: TGTGCCAGCAGCTTACCCCGGGGTTTCTACAATGAGCAGTTCTTC
clone size: -; V gene: TRBV18; D gene: -; J gene: TRBJ2-3; CDR3 protein: CASSPSWGADTQYF; CDR3 DNA: TGTGCCAGCTCTCCCTCGTGGGGAGCAGATACGCAGTATTTT
clone size: -; V gene: TRBV7-2; D gene: -; J gene: TRBJ2-7; CDR3 protein: CASSWRDGPYEQYF; CDR3 DNA: TGTGCCAGCAGCTGGAGGGACGGCCCCTACGAGCAGTACTTC
clone size: -; V gene: TRBV19; D gene: -; J gene: TRBJ2-3; CDR3 protein: CASSPDVARGDTQYF; CDR3 DNA: TGTGCCAGTAGTCCGGACGTAGCCCGAGGGGATACGCAGTATTTT
clone size: -; V gene: TRBV3-1/TRBV3-2; D gene: -; J gene: TRBJ2-1; CDR3 protein: CASSQVRQSVNEQFF; CDR3 DNA: TGTGCCAGCAGCCAAGTACGGCAATCGGTTAATGAGCAGTTCTTC
clone size: -; V gene: TRBV6-5; D gene: -; J gene: TRBJ1-6; CDR3 protein: CASSYVGGAVESPLHF; CDR3 DNA: TGTGCCAGCAGTTACGTCGGGGGCGCGGTGGAATCACCCCTCCACTTT
clone size: -; V gene: TRBV18; D gene: -; J gene: TRBJ2-2; CDR3 protein: CASSPAPDRTGELFF; CDR3 DNA: TGTGCCAGCTCCCCTGCCCCCGACAGAACCGGGGAGCTGTTTTTT
clone size: -; V gene: TRBV5-1; D gene: -; J gene: TRBJ2-5; CDR3 protein: CASSEALASGVETQYF; CDR3 DNA: TGCGCCAGCAGCGAAGCCCTAGCGTCCGGGGTAGAGACCCAGTACTTC
clone size: -; V gene: TRBV12-3/TRBV12-4; D gene: -; J gene: TRBJ1-2; CDR3 protein: CASSLAGYGYTF; CDR3 DNA: TGTGCCAGCAGTTTAGCAGGGTATGGCTACACCTTC
clone size: -; V gene: TRBV19; D gene: -; J gene: TRBJ2-5; CDR3 protein: CASSILWETQYF; CDR3 DNA: TGTGCCAGTAGTATATTGTGGGAGACCCAGTACTTC
clone size: -; V gene: TRBV6-4; D gene: -; J gene: TRBJ2-3; CDR3 protein: CASSDYAGSTDTQYF; CDR3 DNA: TGTGCCAGCAGTGACTATGCGGGTAGCACAGATACGCAGTATTTT
clone size: -; V gene: TRBV5-4; D gene: -; J gene: TRBJ1-5; CDR3 protein: CASSLGGFDQPQHF; CDR3 DNA: TGTGCCAGCAGCTTGGGGGGTTTCGATCAGCCCCAGCATTTT
clone size: -; V gene: TRBV7-2; D gene: TRBD1; J gene: TRBJ1-2; CDR3 protein: CASSKTRGQGGFGYTF; CDR3 DNA: TGTGCCAGCAGTAAAACAAGAGGGCAGGGGGGTTTTGGCTACACCTTC
clone size: -; V gene: TRBV19; D gene: -; J gene: TRBJ1-4; CDR3 protein: CASSIQGRGEKLFF; CDR3 DNA: TGTGCCAGTAGTATCCAGGGCCGTGGTGAAAAACTGTTTTTT
clone size: -; V gene: TRBV4-3; D gene: -; J gene: TRBJ1-2; CDR3 protein: CASSQGLTFNYGYTF; CDR3 DNA: TGCGCCAGCAGCCAAGGGTTAACGTTTAACTATGGCTACACCTTC
clone size: -; V gene: TRBV18; D gene: -; J gene: TRBJ2-1; CDR3 protein: CASSQATSNNEQFF; CDR3 DNA: TGTGCCAGCTCCCAGGCCACTTCGAACAATGAGCAGTTCTTC
clone size: -; V gene: TRBV4-1; D gene: -; J gene: TRBJ1-6; CDR3 protein: CASSHRRGNSPLHF; CDR3 DNA: TGCGCCAGCAGCCACCGGCGGGGTAATTCACCCCTCCACTTT
clone size: -; V gene: TRBV2; D gene: -; J gene: TRBJ1-2; CDR3 protein: CASAKGTHTQGGYTF; CDR3 DNA: TGTGCCAGCGCCAAAGGGACACACACCCAGGGCGGCTACACCTTC
clone size: -; V gene: TRBV5-5; D gene: TRBD1; J gene: TRBJ1-6; CDR3 protein: CASSLAPDRISPLHF; CDR3 DNA: TGTGCCAGCAGCTTGGCCCCGGACAGGATTTCACCCCTCCACTTT
clone size: -; V gene: TRBV5-5; D gene: TRBD1; J gene: TRBJ2-2; CDR3 protein: CASSLGSDRTTGELFF; CDR3 DNA: TGTGCCAGCAGCTTGGGGTCGGACAGGACCACCGGGGAGCTGTTTTTT
clone size: -; V gene: TRBV19; D gene: TRBD1; J gene: TRBJ1-4; CDR3 protein: CASWDRSNTEKLFF; CDR3 DNA: TGTGCCAGTTGGGACAGATCAAATACAGAAAAACTGTTTTTT
clone size: -; V gene: TRBV6-2/TRBV6-3; D gene: -; J gene: TRBJ2-7; CDR3 protein: CASSAYGDDIPYEQYF; CDR3 DNA: TGTGCCAGCAGTGCCTATGGGGACGATATACCCTACGAGCAGTACTTC